Detailed here is one TCR beta chain. This sample is part of a study of blood T cell repertoires in COVID-19. Study in general: Sources were T cells, B-cell-depleted T cells, or PBMCs; the material itself was cDNA or gDNA.

The assay was immunoSEQ multiplex PCR, and TCRdb's table has in-frame clones only and misses some. This repertoire shows about 270,000 clones, approximately 90% found once; its top ten account for 4.1%. The CDR3 consists of 15 residues. V lost 2 bases to trimming and J lost 5 bases, with 13 bases between them. CDR1 is SGHRS and CDR2 is YFSETQ in the germline V gene. V and J are TRBV5-1 and TRBJ1-4, with D possibly being TRBD1 (5 bases). This sequence originates from a woman aged 25 to 39 with acute COVID-19. Material: PBMCs or T cells enriched from blood (not recorded which). The CDR3 reads CASSFSTAENEKLFF. CDR3 in DNA: TGCGCCAGCAGCTTTTCGACAGCAGAAAATGAAAAACTGTTTTTT.